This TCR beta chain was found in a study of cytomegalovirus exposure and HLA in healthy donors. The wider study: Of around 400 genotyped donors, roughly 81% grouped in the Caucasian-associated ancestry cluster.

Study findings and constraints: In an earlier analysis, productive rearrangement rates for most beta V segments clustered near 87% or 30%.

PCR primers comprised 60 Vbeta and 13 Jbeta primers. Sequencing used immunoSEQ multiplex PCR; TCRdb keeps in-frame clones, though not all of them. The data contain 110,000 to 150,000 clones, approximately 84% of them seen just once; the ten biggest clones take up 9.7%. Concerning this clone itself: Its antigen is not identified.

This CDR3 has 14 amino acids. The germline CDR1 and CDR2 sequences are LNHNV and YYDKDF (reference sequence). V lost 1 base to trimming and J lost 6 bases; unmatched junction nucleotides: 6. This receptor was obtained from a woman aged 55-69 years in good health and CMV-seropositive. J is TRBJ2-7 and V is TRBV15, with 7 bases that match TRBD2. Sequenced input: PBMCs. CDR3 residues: CATSRVAGASEQYF. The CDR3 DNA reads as TGTGCCACCAGCAGAGTTGCGGGAGCCAGCGAGCAGTACTTC. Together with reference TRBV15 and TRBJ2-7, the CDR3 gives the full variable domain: DAMVIQNPRYQVTQFGKPVTLSCSQTLNHNVMYWYQQKSSQAPKLLFHYYDKDFNNEADTPDNFQSRRPNTSFCFLDIRSPGLGDTAMYLCATSRVAGASEQYFGPGTRLTVT.